This TCR beta chain was identified in a study of OX40 agonist ivuxolimab in advanced cancers. Findings of the study overall: Certain nonresponders additionally had low normalized T-cell clonal expansion.

The assay was immunoSEQ multiplex PCR, and TCRdb's table has in-frame clones only and misses some. There are approximately 58,000 clones in the sample; about 85% occur only once, and around 0.8% lies in the top ten. Collection of blood occurred at baseline, at cycle 4 day 1, and at cycle 7 day 1. A note on this clone: As yet, its antigen is unknown.

The CDR3 has 17 amino acids. The chain couples TRBV21-1 to TRBJ2-1; the table names TRBD2, a call not compared with the DNA. TRBV21-1 represents a pseudogene. The TCR originated in an adult with an advanced solid tumor such as melanoma, head and neck, liver or kidney cancer. Sequenced here: CD4+ or CD8+ T cells sorted from blood, sampled in a trial of the OX40 agonist ivuxolimab. The CDR3 region is CASSSIISGLNHNEQFF. The CDR3 nucleotides read TGTGCCAGCAGCAGTATAATATCGGGACTCAACCACAATGAGCAGTTCTTC.